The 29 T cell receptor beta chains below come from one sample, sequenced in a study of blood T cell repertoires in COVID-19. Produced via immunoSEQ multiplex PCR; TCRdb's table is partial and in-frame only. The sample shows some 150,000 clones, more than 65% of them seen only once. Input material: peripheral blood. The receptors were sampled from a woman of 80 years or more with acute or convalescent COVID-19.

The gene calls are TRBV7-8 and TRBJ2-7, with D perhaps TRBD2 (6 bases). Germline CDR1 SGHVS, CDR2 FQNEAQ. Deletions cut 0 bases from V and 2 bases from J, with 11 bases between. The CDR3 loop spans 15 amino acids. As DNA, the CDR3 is TGTGCCAGCAGCTTAGCGGGGACTGGGACCTACGAGCAGTACTTC. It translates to CASSLAGTGTYEQYF.

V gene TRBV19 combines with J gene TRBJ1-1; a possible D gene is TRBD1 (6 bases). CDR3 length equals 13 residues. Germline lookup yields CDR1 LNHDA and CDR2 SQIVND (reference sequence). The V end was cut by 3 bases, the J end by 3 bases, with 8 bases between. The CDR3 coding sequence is TGTGCCAGTAGTATTGGACAGTACACTGAAGCTTTCTTT. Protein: CASSIGQYTEAFF.

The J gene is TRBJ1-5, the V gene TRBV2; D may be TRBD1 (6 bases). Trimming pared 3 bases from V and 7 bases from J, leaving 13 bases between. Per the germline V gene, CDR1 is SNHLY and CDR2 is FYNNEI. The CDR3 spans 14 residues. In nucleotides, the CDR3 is TGTGCCAGCAGTGATTTGGGGGCAGGGCAGCCCCAGCATTTT. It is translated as CASSDLGAGQPQHF. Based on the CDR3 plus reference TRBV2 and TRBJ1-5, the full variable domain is EPEVTQTPSHQVTQMGQEVILRCVPISNHLYFYWYRQILGQKVEFLVSFYNNEISEKSEIFDDQFSVERPDGSNFTLKIRSTKLEDSAMYFCASSDLGAGQPQHFGDGTRLSIL.

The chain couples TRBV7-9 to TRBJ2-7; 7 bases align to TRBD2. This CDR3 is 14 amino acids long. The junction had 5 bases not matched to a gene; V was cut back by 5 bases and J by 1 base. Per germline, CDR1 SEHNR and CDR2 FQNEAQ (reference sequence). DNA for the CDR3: TGTGCCAGCAGCCCCCGGGGGGATTCCTACGAGCAGTACTTC. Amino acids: CASSPRGDSYEQYF.

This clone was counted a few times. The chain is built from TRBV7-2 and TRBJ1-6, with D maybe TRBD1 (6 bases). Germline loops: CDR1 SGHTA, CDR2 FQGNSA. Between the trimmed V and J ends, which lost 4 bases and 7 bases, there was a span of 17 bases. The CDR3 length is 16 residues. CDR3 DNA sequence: TGTGCCAGCAGCTGGACATGGGACATAACCAATTCACCCCTCCACTTT. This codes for CASSWTWDITNSPLHF.

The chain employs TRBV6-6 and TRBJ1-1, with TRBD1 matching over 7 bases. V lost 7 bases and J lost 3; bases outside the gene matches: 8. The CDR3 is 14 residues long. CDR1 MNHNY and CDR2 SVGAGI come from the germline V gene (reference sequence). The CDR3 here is CASTFEGADTEAFF. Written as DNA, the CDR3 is TGTGCCAGCACTTTCGAGGGGGCAGACACTGAAGCTTTCTTT.

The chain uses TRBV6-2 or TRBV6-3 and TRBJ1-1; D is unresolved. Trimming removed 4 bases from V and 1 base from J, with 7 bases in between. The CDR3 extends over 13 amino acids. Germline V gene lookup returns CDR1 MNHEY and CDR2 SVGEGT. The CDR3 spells CASSSGQNTEAFF. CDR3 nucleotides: TGTGCCAGCAGTTCGGGTCAGAACACTGAAGCTTTCTTT.

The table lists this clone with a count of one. CDR3 sequence (DNA): TGTGCCAGCGGGAGGTCTAATGAAAAACTGTTTTTT. Its protein is CASGRSNEKLFF. This chain joins TRBV12-3 or TRBV12-4 and TRBJ1-4, with D unresolved. The CDR3 runs to 12 residues. The V and J ends lost 8 bases and 3 bases respectively, with 7 bases between them.

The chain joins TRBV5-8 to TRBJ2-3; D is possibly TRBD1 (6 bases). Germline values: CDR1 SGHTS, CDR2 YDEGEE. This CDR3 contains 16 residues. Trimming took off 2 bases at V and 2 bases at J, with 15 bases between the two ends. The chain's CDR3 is CASSLGLRGTTDTQYF. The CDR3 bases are TGTGCCAGCAGCTTAGGTTTGAGGGGGACCACAGATACGCAGTATTTT.

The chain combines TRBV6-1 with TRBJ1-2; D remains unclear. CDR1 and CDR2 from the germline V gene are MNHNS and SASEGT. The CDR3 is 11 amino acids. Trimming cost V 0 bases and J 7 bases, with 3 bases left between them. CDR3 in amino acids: CASSEAFGYTF. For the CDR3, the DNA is TGTGCCAGCAGTGAAGCCTTTGGCTACACCTTC.

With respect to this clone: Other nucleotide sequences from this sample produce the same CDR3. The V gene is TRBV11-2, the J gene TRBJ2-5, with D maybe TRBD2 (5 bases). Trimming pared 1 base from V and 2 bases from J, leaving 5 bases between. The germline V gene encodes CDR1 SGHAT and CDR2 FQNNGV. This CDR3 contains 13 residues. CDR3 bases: TGTGCCAGCAGCTTAGGACTACAAGAGACCCAGTACTTC. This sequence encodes CASSLGLQETQYF.

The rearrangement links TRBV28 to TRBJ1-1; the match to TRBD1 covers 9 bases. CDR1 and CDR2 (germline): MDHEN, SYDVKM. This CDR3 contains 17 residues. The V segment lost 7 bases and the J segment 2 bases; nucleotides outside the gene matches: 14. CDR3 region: CASIITPGTGPNTEAFF. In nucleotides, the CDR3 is TGTGCCAGCATTATTACCCCTGGGACAGGGCCTAACACTGAAGCTTTCTTT. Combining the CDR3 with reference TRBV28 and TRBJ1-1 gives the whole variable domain DVKVTQSSRYLVKRTGEKVFLECVQDMDHENMFWYRQDPGLGLRLIYFSYDVKMKEKGDIPEGYSVSREKKERFSLILESASTNQTSMYLCASIITPGTGPNTEAFFGQGTRLTVV.

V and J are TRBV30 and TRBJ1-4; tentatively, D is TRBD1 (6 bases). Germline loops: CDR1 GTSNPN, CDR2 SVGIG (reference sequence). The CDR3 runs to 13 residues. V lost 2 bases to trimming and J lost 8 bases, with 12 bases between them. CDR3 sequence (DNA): TGTGCCTGGAGTTACAGGGTTGGCGAAAAACTGTTTTTT. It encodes CAWSYRVGEKLFF.

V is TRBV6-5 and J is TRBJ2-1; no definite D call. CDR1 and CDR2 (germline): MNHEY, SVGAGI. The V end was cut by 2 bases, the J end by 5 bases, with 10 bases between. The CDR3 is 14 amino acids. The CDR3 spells CASSYVDKDNEQFF. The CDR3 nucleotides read TGTGCCAGCAGTTACGTAGACAAGGACAATGAGCAGTTCTTC.

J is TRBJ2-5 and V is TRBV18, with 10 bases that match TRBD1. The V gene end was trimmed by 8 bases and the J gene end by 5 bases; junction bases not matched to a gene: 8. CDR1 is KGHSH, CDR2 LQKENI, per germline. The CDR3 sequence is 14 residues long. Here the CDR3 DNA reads TGTGCCAGCAGCCGGGACAGGGGAGGCGAGACCCAGTACTTC. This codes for CASSRDRGGETQYF.

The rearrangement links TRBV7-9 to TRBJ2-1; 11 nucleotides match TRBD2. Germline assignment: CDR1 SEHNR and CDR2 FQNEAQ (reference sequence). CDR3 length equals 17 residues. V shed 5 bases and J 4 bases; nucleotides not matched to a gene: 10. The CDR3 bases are TGTGCCAGCAGCCCAGCCCGACTAGCGGGAACATACAATGAGCAGTTCTTC. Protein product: CASSPARLAGTYNEQFF.

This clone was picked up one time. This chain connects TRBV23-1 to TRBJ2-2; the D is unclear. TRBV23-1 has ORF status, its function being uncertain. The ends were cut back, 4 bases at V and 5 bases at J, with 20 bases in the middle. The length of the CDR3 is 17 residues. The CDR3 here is CASSRSATCPLTGELFF. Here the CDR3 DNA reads TGCGCCAGCAGTCGTTCCGCCACATGCCCCTTGACCGGGGAGCTGTTTTTT.

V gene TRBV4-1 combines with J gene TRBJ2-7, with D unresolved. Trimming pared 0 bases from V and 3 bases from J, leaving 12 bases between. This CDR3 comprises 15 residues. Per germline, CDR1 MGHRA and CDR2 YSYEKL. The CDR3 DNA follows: TGCGCCAGCAGCCAAGATTGGGCAGAGTTCTACGAGCAGTACTTC. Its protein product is CASSQDWAEFYEQYF.

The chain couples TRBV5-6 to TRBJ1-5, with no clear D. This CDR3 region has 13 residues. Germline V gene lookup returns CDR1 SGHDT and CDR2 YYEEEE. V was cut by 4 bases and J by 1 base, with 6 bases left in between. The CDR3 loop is CASSVRSNQPQHF. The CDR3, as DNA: TGTGCCAGCAGCGTCAGGAGCAATCAGCCCCAGCATTTT.

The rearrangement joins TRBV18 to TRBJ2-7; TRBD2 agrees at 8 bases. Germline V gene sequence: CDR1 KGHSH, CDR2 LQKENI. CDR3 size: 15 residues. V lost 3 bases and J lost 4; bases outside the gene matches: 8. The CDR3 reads CASSPAGLGQYEQYF. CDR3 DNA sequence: TGTGCCAGCTCACCCGCGGGACTAGGGCAATACGAGCAGTACTTC.

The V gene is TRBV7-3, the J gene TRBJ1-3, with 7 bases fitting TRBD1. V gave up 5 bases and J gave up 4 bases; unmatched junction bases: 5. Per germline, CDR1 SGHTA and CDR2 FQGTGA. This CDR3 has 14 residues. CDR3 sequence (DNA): TGTGCCAGCAGCGCGACAGGGCCCGGAAACACCATATATTTT. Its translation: CASSATGPGNTIYF.

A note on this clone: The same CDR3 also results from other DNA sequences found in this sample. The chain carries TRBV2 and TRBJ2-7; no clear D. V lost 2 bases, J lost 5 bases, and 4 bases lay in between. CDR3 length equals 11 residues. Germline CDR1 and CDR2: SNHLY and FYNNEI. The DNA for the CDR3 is TGTGCCAGCAGTGAACGTAACGAGCAGTACTTC. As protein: CASSERNEQYF.

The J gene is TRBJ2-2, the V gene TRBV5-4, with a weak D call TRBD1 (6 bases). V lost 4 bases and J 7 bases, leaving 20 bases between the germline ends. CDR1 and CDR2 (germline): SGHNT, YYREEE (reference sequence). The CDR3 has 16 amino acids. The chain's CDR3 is CASSPTPGQRIGELFF. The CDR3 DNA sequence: TGTGCCAGCAGCCCTACTCCGGGACAAAGAATCGGGGAGCTGTTTTTT.

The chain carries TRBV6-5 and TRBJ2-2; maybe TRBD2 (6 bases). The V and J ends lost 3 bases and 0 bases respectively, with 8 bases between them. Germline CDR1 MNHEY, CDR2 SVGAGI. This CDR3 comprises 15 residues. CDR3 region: CASSYGGSNTGELFF. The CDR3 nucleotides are TGTGCCAGCAGTTATGGGGGGTCGAACACCGGGGAGCTGTTTTTT.

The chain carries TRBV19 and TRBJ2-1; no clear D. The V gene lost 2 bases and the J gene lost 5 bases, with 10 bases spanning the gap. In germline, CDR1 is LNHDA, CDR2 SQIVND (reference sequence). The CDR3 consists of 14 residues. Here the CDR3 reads CASSILGSNNEQFF. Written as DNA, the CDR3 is TGTGCCAGTAGTATATTGGGCAGTAACAATGAGCAGTTCTTC.

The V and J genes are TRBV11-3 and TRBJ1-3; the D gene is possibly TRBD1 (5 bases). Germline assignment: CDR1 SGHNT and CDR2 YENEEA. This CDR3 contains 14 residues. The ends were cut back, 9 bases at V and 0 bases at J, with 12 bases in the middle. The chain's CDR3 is CASGQGVSGNTIYF. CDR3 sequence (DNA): TGTGCCAGTGGCCAAGGGGTCTCTGGAAACACCATATATTTT.

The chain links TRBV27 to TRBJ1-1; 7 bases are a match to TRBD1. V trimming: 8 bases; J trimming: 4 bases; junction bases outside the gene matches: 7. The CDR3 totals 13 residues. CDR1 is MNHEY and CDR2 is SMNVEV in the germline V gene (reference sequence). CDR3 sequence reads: CASYGQVLTEAFF. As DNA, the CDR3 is TGTGCCAGCTATGGACAGGTTCTCACTGAAGCTTTCTTT.

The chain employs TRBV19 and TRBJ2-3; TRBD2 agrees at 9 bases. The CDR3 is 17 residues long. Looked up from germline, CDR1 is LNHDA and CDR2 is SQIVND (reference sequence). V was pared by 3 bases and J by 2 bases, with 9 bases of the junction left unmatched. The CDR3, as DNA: TGTGCCAGTAGTATCCGGGGTAGCGGGGGCACCACAGATACGCAGTATTTT. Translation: CASSIRGSGGTTDTQYF.

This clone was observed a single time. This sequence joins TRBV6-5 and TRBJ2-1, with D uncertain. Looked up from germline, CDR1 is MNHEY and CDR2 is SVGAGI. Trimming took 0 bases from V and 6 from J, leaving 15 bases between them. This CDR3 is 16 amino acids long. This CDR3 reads CASSYSGPSAGNEQFF. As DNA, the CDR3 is TGTGCCAGCAGTTACTCGGGTCCTTCGGCAGGCAATGAGCAGTTCTTC.